This T cell receptor beta chain stems from a study of CD8 T cells in ankylosing spondylitis. Regarding the study as a whole: As for the disease-linked clones, they showed a CD8+ phenotype and occurred at relatively low frequencies in peripheral blood. Characteristic, it appeared, of ankylosing spondylitis blood was a TCR beta motif of fewer than 10 highly homologous variants.

The authors made TCR beta libraries by quantitative 5'-RACE with molecular barcodes. TCRdb re-called the 5' RACE reads with MiXCR, one entry per CDR3 protein. Of about 270,000 distinct CDR3 sequences listed, roughly a third are singletons. Regarding this clonotype: What it binds is unknown.

Trimming at V came to 4 bases and at J to 5 bases, leaving 3 bases not matched to a gene. The CDR3 runs 15 residues. The V gene's germline CDR1 is MNHEY and CDR2 SVGAGI. The TCR was taken from a male donor with ankylosing spondylitis or in good health (not recorded which). This chain links TRBV6-5 with TRBJ1-6, with 9 bases aligning to TRBD1. Source material: blood, either unsorted or a sorted T cell fraction (not recorded which). CDR3 residues: CASSSGTGHNSPLHF. The DNA of the CDR3 is TGTGCCAGCAGTTCCGGGACAGGGCATAATTCACCCCTCCACTTT.